The clone carrying this T cell receptor (delta chain) was detected ten times or more. TCRdb records a much larger clone's protein for this DNA, with a difference at residue 12 that likely arises from a read error; the protein given is the translation of the DNA. This sample was taken from a study of γδ T cells in repeated Plasmodium falciparum infection. Bulk repertoires came from Vgamma9/Vdelta2+ or Vdelta2-negative gammadelta T cells flow-sorted from PBMC. TCRdb reanalyzed the multiplex PCR reads using CATT. The sample lists about 50,000 delta-chain clones, about 2% occurring once. Germline CDR1 is GEAIGNYY and CDR2 is EKD. The trim removed 1 base at V and 0 bases at J, leaving 17 bases unmatched. The CDR3 is 21 residues long.

The chain joins TRDV2 to TRDJ1, with 12 bases aligning to TRDD3. The J gene is not listed in TCRdb, so it was assigned here from a DNA match to germline. What was sequenced was gamma-delta T cells from blood. The TCR was taken from a pool of human donors (malaria-infected and uninfected, not separated). CDR3 in amino acids: CACDTLLLGDTGLDNTDKLIF. The CDR3 DNA sequence: TGTGCCTGTGACACTCTTTTACTGGGGGATACTGGCCTCGACAACACCGATAAACTCATCTTT.